Described below is a single T cell receptor (beta chain) sequence and its context. The specificity of this receptor is unknown. No much larger clonotype is one base removed from it; base qualities were not supplied. The CDR3 regions of human TCRbeta chains were subjected to immunosequencing. The original pipeline was this. TCRs in the repertoires were compared against a reference library of SARS-CoV-2-specific TCRs that had been generated with the MIRA antigen-specificity platform. Breadth was defined as the fraction of unique TCRs that were SARS-CoV-2-associated. Depth was defined as the fraction of total T cells that were SARS-CoV-2-associated. Using the MIRA data, every spike-specific TCR was mapped to the spike region that the TCR reacted to and assigned to either a CD4 or a CD8 class. Log10-transformed breadth and depth values were compared by one-way ANOVA with Sidak's multiple comparisons tests. TCRdb holds this immuneACCESS table with in-frame rearrangements only. Some clones are missing; in checked studies, unresolved V genes explain under half, and the rest has no known cause. That table supplies the V and J calls and clone size; D and trimming were determined from the DNA. This sample lists 30,000 to 40,000 clones; approximately 80% were detected once. Together, the top ten hold roughly 4.9% of the sample.

Explained via the paper, the time point label denotes: about 28 days (+/-7) after the second vaccine dose. AZD1222 recipients with second doses at about 4 weeks or about 12 weeks were pooled, because spike-specific TCR depth and breadth did not differ between schedules. Samples from vaccinated people were obtained from the UK trials COV001 and COV002, which included a single-blind randomized controlled phase 2/3 trial of AZD1222 (ChAdOx1 nCoV-19) in healthy adults. For TCRbeta chain sequencing, PBMC samples from trial participants were taken at day 0 and at day 28 after the second dose. The CDR3 sequence holds 15 residues, the cysteine and phenylalanine included. Only the CDR3 region is kept as DNA, spanning 45 bases read in frame from base 1. From the germline V gene, CDR1 is MDHEN and CDR2 is SYDVKM. The germline ends are 11 bases apart after V is trimmed by 5 bases and J by 0 bases. This entry belongs to a study of T cell responses to AZD1222 COVID-19 vaccine (dated by TCRdb to the early 2020s). Concerning the study at large: TCR sequencing covered fewer than 250 trial participants: 207 given two doses of AZD1222 and 26 given two doses of MenACWY control vaccine. Trial participants were enrolled by age into 18-55, 56-69 and 70-plus year subgroups, with about 150, 27 and 61 TCR-sequenced participants respectively. On the study overall, not on this receptor specifically: No day 14 peak-response samples were available, so repertoires were characterized only after the peak T cell response. Most participants were white British and females outnumbered males, and the authors suggested that clonal diversity may have been underestimated. Conclusions about previously exposed vaccinees are limited because only six or seven AZD1222 recipients were SARS-CoV-2 seropositive at baseline. Vaccine-associated CD4 TCRs spanned the whole spike protein, with dominant responses in regions 160-218 and 743-854. In the small 56-69-year group, the increase in depth fell short of significance, most likely because of low power. Spike-specific TCR breadth and depth rose significantly after two AZD1222 doses compared with day 0 and with MenACWY recipients. Reportedly, close to half of the unique spike-specific TCRs recognized epitopes lying outside the regions that are mutated in the B.1.351 and B.1.1.7 variants.

The TCR was taken from an adult who received the AZD1222 COVID-19 vaccine. Material: peripheral blood, obtained 28 days after the second AZD1222 dose. The chain was built from TRBV28 and TRBJ1-3; a weak D assignment points to TRBD1 (5 bases agree). The nucleotide sequence reads as follows: TGTGCCAGCAGTGGGGGACTGTACTCTGGAAACACCATATATTTT. Its translation is CASSGGLYSGNTIYF.